This record looks at one T cell receptor beta chain sequence and its context. Its antigen is currently not known. Nothing much larger sits one base from this clone, and base qualities are not available. This record comes from a study of blood T cell repertoires in COVID-19 (dated by TCRdb to about 2020). Study-wide context: Samples from collaborators originated in the United States, Italy and Spain and spanned both the acute and convalescent phases of COVID-19. The prospective study material was composed of cDNA or gDNA derived from T cells, B-cell-depleted T cells, or PBMCs. The dataset comprised deeply sampled blood TCRbeta repertoires from subjects exposed to, actively infected with, or recovered from COVID-19. The repertoires were made available in a free public database intended to serve as a resource for research on the immune response to SARS-CoV-2. Samples came from the ongoing ImmuneRACE study (first 160 participants) plus 1,254 subjects from 6 global collaborators. A de-identified subject ID, COVID-19 status, age in years and sex were almost always included in the sample metadata. HLA class I and class II types, where available, came from metadata supplied by the sample provider rather than from assay-based typing.

Its CDR3 holds 15 amino acids, cysteine through phenylalanine. CDR3 DNA is the only sequence kept; it has 45 bases, read in frame from the first base. The germline V gene (reference sequence) specifies GTSNPN as CDR1 and SVGIG as CDR2. V loses 5 bases, J loses 3 bases, and the germline ends lie 17 bases apart. Study-wide conclusions, independent of this receptor: The amount of clinical and demographic metadata varied by source and participant and was provided uncurated.

The immunoSEQ Assay, a bias-controlled multiplex PCR, was used to amplify TCRbeta CDR3 regions from genomic DNA. The authors' analysis ran thus. Nucleated cell counts per sample were estimated from amplification of reference gene primers within the assay. To quantify the absolute abundance of each unique TCRbeta CDR3 rearrangement, sequence reads were collapsed and filtered. For each sample, productive Simpson clonality was calculated as the square root of Simpson's diversity index over productive rearrangements. TCRdb's version of the immuneACCESS table is confined to in-frame rearrangements and falls short of the full clone set. An unresolved V gene accounts for under half of the shortfall where checked; the remainder is of unknown origin. V and J calls and clone size are those listed in that table; D and trimming were worked out from the DNA. Present in this sample are about 170,000 clones, around 83% of which were seen just once. The ten largest clones represent over 7% of the sample.

Each collaborating institution followed its own protocols to collect whole blood in K2EDTA tubes. For TCRbeta analysis, collaborators shipped samples in one of three forms: frozen whole blood, isolated PBMCs, or DNA extracted from either of those sample types. What was sequenced was peripheral blood. The chain links TRBV30 with TRBJ1-3; no D gene is confidently identified. This clonotype was sampled from a woman older than 75 in a cohort sampled during active or convalescent COVID-19. The DNA sequence reads TGTGCCTGGGAACGCGGCGGGTTAGGTGGAAACACCATATATTTT. The encoded protein is CAWERGGLGGNTIYF.